This entry lists 22 T cell receptor beta chains sequenced from one sample in a study of T cells in narcolepsy. TCRdb keeps only in-frame clones here, not all; method: immunoSEQ multiplex PCR. The sample has fewer than 30,000 clones, more than 75% seen once. Sequences were obtained from CD45RA- memory CD4+ T cells from PBMCs. Receptors originate from a human donor with narcolepsy.

The V call is TRBV5-5, the J call TRBJ2-7, with 9 bases that match TRBD1. Trimming removed 0 bases from V and 7 bases from J; junction bases left unmatched: 5. Germline-derived CDR1 and CDR2 are SGHKS and YYEKEE (reference sequence). CDR3 length: 14 residues. CDR3 loop: CASSLGTGVGEQYF. As DNA, the CDR3 is TGTGCCAGCAGCTTGGGGACAGGGGTTGGTGAGCAGTACTTC. The full variable domain, with the rest looked up from reference TRBV5-5 and TRBJ2-7, is DAGVTQSPTHLIKTRGQQVTLRCSPISGHKSVSWYQQVLGQGPQFIFQYYEKEERGRGNFPDRFSARQFPNYSSELNVNALLLGDSALYLCASSLGTGVGEQYFGPGTRLTVT.

V and J are TRBV5-1 and TRBJ1-3; 10 nucleotides line up with TRBD1. The CDR3 loop spans 15 amino acids. V lost 4 bases and J lost 4; bases outside the gene matches: 5. Germline values: CDR1 SGHRS, CDR2 YFSETQ. The CDR3 DNA follows: TGCGCCAGCAGCCCCGACAGGGGGCAAGGAAACACCATATATTTT. Translated, it gives CASSPDRGQGNTIYF.

The V and J genes are TRBV7-2 and TRBJ1-3; D is unresolved. This CDR3 contains 16 residues. The V gene's germline CDR1 is SGHTA and CDR2 FQGNSA. Trimming shortened V by 1 base and J by 0 bases, and 10 bases separated the two germline ends. Here the CDR3 DNA reads TGTGCCAGCAGCTTAGAGGACTTATACTCTGGAAACACCATATATTTT. It specifies CASSLEDLYSGNTIYF.

The gene calls are TRBV18 and TRBJ2-5, with 7 bases identical to TRBD1. This CDR3 has 13 residues. V trimming: 3 bases; J trimming: 4 bases; junction bases outside the gene matches: 2. Germline V gene sequence: CDR1 KGHSH, CDR2 LQKENI. The CDR3 spells CASSPGQIETQYF. For the CDR3, the DNA is TGTGCCAGCTCACCGGGACAGATAGAGACCCAGTACTTC.

The chain is built from TRBV27 and TRBJ2-1; no clear D gene. Per germline, CDR1 MNHEY and CDR2 SMNVEV (reference sequence). CDR3 length equals 15 residues. Between the trimmed V and J ends, which lost 5 bases and 4 bases, there was a span of 15 bases. DNA of the CDR3: TGTGCCAGCAGTCCCCCCGCGCCCCTGTACAATGAGCAGTTCTTC. Its translation: CASSPPAPLYNEQFF.

The rearrangement joins TRBV5-1 to TRBJ1-5, with 7 bases lining up with TRBD1. CDR1 SGHRS and CDR2 YFSETQ come from the germline V gene. V lost 2 bases, J lost 4 bases, and 3 bases stayed unmatched. The CDR3 runs 14 residues. The CDR3 sequence is CASSFSGGNQPQHF. DNA of the CDR3: TGCGCCAGCAGCTTCTCAGGGGGTAATCAGCCCCAGCATTTT.

This chain uses TRBV6-1 with TRBJ1-6; D ambiguous. The CDR3 extends over 15 amino acids. The germline V and J ends were trimmed by 2 bases and 1 base, with 6 bases remaining between them. The germline CDR1 and CDR2 sequences are MNHNS and SASEGT. The CDR3 loop is CASSEKGSYNSPLHF. CDR3 DNA sequence: TGTGCCAGCAGTGAAAAAGGGTCCTATAATTCACCCCTCCACTTT.

The rearrangement uses TRBV5-6 and TRBJ1-6; 10 bases line up with TRBD1. Per the germline V gene, CDR1 is SGHDT and CDR2 is YYEEEE. The CDR3 consists of 16 residues. V shed 0 bases, J shed 10 bases, and the junction held 7 bases outside the gene matches. CDR3 amino acids: CASSLDGTGVYSPLHF. CDR3 nucleotide sequence: TGTGCCAGCAGCTTGGATGGGACAGGGGTATACTCACCCCTCCACTTT.

The table lists this clone with a few counts. This rearrangement joins TRBV5-4 to TRBJ2-1, with 10 bases matching TRBD1. Trimming took 4 bases from V and 9 from J; bases not matched to a gene: 10. The CDR3 is 15 residues long. Germline CDR1 is SGHNT and CDR2 is YYREEE (reference sequence). The CDR3 spells CASSPGQGGVGEQFF. As DNA, the CDR3 is TGTGCCAGCAGCCCCGGACAGGGGGGTGTCGGTGAGCAGTTCTTC. The whole variable domain, remainder taken from reference TRBV5-4 and TRBJ2-1, is ETGVTQSPTHLIKTRGQQVTLRCSSQSGHNTVSWYQQALGQGPQFIFQYYREEENGRGNFPPRFSGLQFPNYSSELNVNALELDDSALYLCASSPGQGGVGEQFFGPGTRLTVL.

The chain couples TRBV6-6 to TRBJ1-2, with 7 bases aligning to TRBD1. The CDR3 is 16 amino acids. The J segment lost 4 bases and the V segment lost 6 bases, leaving 14 bases of the junction unmatched. CDR1 is MNHNY and CDR2 is SVGAGI in the germline V gene (reference sequence). The chain's CDR3 is CASSHRDSDLFYGYTF. CDR3 sequence (DNA): TGTGCCAGCAGCCACCGGGACAGCGACCTTTTCTATGGCTACACCTTC.

The chain has TRBV5-4 and TRBJ2-3; D remains ambiguous. The CDR3 is 14 amino acids. Germline V gene lookup returns CDR1 SGHNT and CDR2 YYREEE (reference sequence). V gave up 4 bases and J gave up 2 bases, with 11 bases separating them. The CDR3 DNA reads TGTGCCAGCAGCCTGGGCAGGTACACAGATACGCAGTATTTT. It is translated as CASSLGRYTDTQYF.

This clone was picked up one time. The J gene is TRBJ1-2, the V gene TRBV6-1; maybe TRBD1 (5 bases). Per the germline V gene, CDR1 is MNHNS and CDR2 is SASEGT. The V gene lost 1 base and the J gene lost 7 bases, with 13 bases spanning the gap. The CDR3 is 14 amino acids. CDR3 sequence: CASSEVGTYGGYTF. CDR3 coding DNA: TGTGCCAGCAGTGAAGTAGGGACTTACGGTGGCTACACCTTC.

CDR3 protein: CASSPSGLAGEQYF. In DNA, the CDR3 is TGTGCCAGCAGTCCCTCGGGACTAGCGGGGGAGCAGTACTTC. The chain uses TRBV6-5 and TRBJ2-7, with 13 bases aligning to TRBD2. This CDR3 is built from 14 residues. The germline V gene encodes CDR1 MNHEY and CDR2 SVGAGI. With V trimmed by 5 bases and J by 7 bases, 5 bases remained unmatched.

The chain links TRBV11-1 to TRBJ1-2; 7 bases map to TRBD1. The CDR3 has 13 residues. Germline-derived CDR1 and CDR2 are SGHAT and FQDESV (reference sequence). V gave up 2 bases and J gave up 8 bases; unmatched junction bases: 5. This CDR3 reads CASSLTTGRGYTF. DNA of the CDR3: TGTGCCAGCAGCTTAACGACAGGGCGAGGCTACACCTTC.

The chain couples TRBV11-2 to TRBJ1-5, with D possibly being TRBD1 (5 bases). V shed 1 base and J shed 7 bases, with 8 bases lying between them. The CDR3 spans 13 residues. Germline V lookup: CDR1 SGHAT, CDR2 FQNNGV. The CDR3 loop reads CASSLGKGQPQHF. CDR3 nucleotide sequence: TGTGCCAGCAGCTTAGGAAAGGGGCAGCCCCAGCATTTT.

The chain recombines TRBV25-1 with TRBJ1-3, with D unclear. The CDR3 is 15 residues long. Germline assignment: CDR1 MGHDK and CDR2 SYGVNS. Trimming took off 0 bases at V and 0 bases at J, with 6 bases between the two ends. The CDR3 protein is CASSEYGPSGNTIYF. CDR3 in DNA: TGTGCCAGCAGTGAATATGGTCCCTCTGGAAACACCATATATTTT.

The rearrangement uses TRBV19 and TRBJ2-3, with 7 bases fitting TRBD2. The V gene end was trimmed by 3 bases and the J gene end by 5 bases; junction bases not matched to a gene: 11. The germline V gene has CDR1 LNHDA and CDR2 SQIVND (reference sequence). CDR3 length: 16 residues. CDR3 nucleotides: TGTGCCAGTAGTATGCCCCGGGGGGTCAGTCGAGATACGCAGTATTTT. Its translation: CASSMPRGVSRDTQYF.

The genes are TRBV29-1 and TRBJ2-1, with 8 bases matching TRBD1. This CDR3 comprises 15 residues. CDR1 and CDR2 from the germline V gene are SQVTM and ANQGSEA. V was pared by 3 bases and J by 7 bases, with 11 bases of the junction left unmatched. DNA for the CDR3: TGCAGCGTTGACACAGGGGGTGGTCTTAAAAATGAGCAGTTCTTC. Protein sequence: CSVDTGGGLKNEQFF.

This sequence joins TRBV10-1 and TRBJ2-7; 8 bases are shared with TRBD1. V was clipped by 8 bases and J by 6 bases; unmatched bases: 12. CDR3 length: 14 residues. From germline, CDR1 is WNHNN and CDR2 SYGVQD (reference sequence). The CDR3: CASATTGTGVEQYV. The DNA of the CDR3 is TGCGCCAGCGCGACCACCGGGACAGGCGTCGAGCAGTACGTC.

This clone was counted between two and nine times. This chain connects TRBV6-1 to TRBJ2-2, with 10 bases aligning to TRBD1. Germline-derived CDR1 and CDR2 are MNHNS and SASEGT. V dropped 5 bases and J dropped 6; count of bases not matched to a gene: 3. CDR3 length: 14 amino acids. This CDR3 is CASSRQGASGELFF. The DNA of the CDR3 is TGTGCCAGCAGTCGACAGGGGGCCTCCGGGGAGCTGTTTTTT.

This clone was found a few times. The chain combines TRBV19 with TRBJ1-2, with D maybe TRBD1 (6 bases). The CDR3 has 15 residues. Trimming stripped 3 bases from V and 6 bases from J, with 17 bases between. Germline V gives CDR1 LNHDA, CDR2 SQIVND (reference sequence). The CDR3 is CASSIGSGARHGYTF. DNA of the CDR3: TGTGCCAGTAGTATCGGGTCAGGGGCGAGGCATGGCTACACCTTC.

J is TRBJ1-1 and V is TRBV4-1; 10 positions agree with TRBD1. V was pared by 0 bases and J by 4 bases, with 2 bases of the junction left unmatched. The germline gives CDR1 MGHRA, CDR2 YSYEKL. The CDR3 is made up of 15 amino acids. The DNA for the CDR3 is TGCGCCAGCAGCCAAGAGGGGACAGGGGTCACTGAAGCTTTCTTT. Translation gives CASSQEGTGVTEAFF.